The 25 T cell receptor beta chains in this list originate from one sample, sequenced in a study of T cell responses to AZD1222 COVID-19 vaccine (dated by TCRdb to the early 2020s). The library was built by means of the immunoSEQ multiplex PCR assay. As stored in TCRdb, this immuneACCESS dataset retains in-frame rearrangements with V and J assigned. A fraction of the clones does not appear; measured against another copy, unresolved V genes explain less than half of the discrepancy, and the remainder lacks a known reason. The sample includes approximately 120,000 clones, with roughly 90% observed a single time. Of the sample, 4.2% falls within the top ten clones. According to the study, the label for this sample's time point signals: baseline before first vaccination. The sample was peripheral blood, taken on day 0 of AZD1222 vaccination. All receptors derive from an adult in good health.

The CDR3 is CAILADNYNEQFF. The CDR3 bases are TGTGCCATATTAGCGGATAACTACAATGAGCAGTTCTTC. The J gene is TRBJ2-1, the V gene TRBV6-5, with D perhaps TRBD2 (6 bases). The CDR3 loop spans 13 amino acids. V was shortened by 10 bases and J by 3 bases, with 13 bases between the two germline ends. Germline V gene sequence: CDR1 MNHEY, CDR2 SVGAGI.

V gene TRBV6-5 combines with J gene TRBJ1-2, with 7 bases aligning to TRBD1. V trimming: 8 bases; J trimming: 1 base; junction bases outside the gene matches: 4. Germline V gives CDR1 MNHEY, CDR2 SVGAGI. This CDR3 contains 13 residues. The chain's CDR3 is CASDDRVNYGYTF. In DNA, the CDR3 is TGTGCCAGCGATGACAGGGTTAACTATGGCTACACCTTC.

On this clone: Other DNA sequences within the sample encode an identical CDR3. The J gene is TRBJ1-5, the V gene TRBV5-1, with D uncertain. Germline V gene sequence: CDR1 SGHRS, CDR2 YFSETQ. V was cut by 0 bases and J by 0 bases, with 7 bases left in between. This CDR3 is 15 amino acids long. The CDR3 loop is CASSLEGNSNQPQHF. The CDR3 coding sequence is TGCGCCAGCAGCTTGGAAGGTAATAGCAATCAGCCCCAGCATTTT.

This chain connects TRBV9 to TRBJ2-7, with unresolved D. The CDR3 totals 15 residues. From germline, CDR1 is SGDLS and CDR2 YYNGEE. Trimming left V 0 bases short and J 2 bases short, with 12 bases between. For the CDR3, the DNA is TGTGCCAGCAGCGTAGGCCAGACGCCAACCTACGAGCAGTACTTC. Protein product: CASSVGQTPTYEQYF.

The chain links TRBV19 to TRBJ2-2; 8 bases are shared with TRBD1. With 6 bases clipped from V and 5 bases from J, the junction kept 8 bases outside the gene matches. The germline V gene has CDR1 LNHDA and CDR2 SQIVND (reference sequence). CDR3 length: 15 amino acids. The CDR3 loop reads CASRTDRGRTGELFF. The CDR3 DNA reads TGTGCCAGTAGAACCGACAGGGGTCGGACCGGGGAGCTGTTTTTT.

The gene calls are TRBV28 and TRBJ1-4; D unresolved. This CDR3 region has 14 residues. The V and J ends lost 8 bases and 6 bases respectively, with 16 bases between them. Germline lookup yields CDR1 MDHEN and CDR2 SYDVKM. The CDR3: CASCLSEIHEKLFF. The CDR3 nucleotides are TGTGCCAGCTGCCTTTCCGAGATCCATGAAAAACTGTTTTTT.

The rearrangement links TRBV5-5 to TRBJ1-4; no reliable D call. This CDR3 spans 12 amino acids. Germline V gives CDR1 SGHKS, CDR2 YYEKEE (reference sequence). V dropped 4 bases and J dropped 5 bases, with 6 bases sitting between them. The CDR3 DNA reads TGTGCCAGCAGCCGGCCAAATGAAAAACTGTTTTTT. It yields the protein CASSRPNEKLFF.

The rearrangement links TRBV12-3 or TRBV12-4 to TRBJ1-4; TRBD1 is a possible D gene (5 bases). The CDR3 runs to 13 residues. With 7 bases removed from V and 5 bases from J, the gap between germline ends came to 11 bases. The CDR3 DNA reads TGTGCCAGCACCTCGACAGAGAATGAAAAACTGTTTTTT. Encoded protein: CASTSTENEKLFF.

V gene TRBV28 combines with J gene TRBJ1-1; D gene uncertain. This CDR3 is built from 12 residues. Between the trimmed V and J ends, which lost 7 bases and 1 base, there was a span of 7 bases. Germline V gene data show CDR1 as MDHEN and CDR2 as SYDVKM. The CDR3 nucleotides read TGTGCCAGCAAGGAGGGGAACACTGAAGCTTTCTTT. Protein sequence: CASKEGNTEAFF.

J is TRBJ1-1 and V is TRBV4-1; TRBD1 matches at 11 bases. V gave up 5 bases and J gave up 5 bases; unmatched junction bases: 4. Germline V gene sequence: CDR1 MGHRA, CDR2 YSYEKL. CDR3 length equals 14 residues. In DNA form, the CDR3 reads TGCGCCAGCAGCGCGGGACAGGGGGTAACTGAAGCTTTCTTT. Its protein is CASSAGQGVTEAFF.

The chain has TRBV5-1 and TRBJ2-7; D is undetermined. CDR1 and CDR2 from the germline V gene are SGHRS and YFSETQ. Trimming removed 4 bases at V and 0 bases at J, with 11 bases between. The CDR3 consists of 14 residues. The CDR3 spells CASSHYSNSYEQYF. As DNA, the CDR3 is TGCGCCAGCAGCCATTACAGTAACTCCTACGAGCAGTACTTC.

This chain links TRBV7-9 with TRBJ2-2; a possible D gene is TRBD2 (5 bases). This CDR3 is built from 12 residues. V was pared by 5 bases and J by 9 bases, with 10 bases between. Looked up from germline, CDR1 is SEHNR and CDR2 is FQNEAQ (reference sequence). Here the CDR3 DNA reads TGTGCCAGCAGCCGGGGTTCCTGGGAGCTGTTTTTT. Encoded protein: CASSRGSWELFF.

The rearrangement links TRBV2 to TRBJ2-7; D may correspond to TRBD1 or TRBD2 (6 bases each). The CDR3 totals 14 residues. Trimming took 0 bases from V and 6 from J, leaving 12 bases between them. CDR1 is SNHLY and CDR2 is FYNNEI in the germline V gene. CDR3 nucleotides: TGTGCCAGCAGTGAAGCGGAACAGGGAGGCGAGCAGTACTTC. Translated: CASSEAEQGGEQYF.

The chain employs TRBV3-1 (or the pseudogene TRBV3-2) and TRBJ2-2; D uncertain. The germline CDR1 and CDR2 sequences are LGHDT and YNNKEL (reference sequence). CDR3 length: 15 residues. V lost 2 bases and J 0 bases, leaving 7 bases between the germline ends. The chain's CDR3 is CASSQRYANTGELFF. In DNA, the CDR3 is TGTGCCAGCAGCCAAAGGTACGCGAACACCGGGGAGCTGTTTTTT.

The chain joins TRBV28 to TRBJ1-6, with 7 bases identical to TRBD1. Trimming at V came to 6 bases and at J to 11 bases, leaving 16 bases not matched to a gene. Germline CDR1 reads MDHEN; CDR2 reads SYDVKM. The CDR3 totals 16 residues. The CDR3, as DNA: TGTGCCAGCAGCCAAGCGACAGGGCTTGGGCGGACACCCCTCCACTTT. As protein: CASSQATGLGRTPLHF.

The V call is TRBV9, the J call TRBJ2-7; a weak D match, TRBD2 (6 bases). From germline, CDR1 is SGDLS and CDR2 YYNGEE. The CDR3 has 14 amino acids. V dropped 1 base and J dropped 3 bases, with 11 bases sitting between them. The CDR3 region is CASSVRAGYYEQYF. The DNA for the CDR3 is TGTGCCAGCAGCGTACGGGCGGGGTACTACGAGCAGTACTTC.

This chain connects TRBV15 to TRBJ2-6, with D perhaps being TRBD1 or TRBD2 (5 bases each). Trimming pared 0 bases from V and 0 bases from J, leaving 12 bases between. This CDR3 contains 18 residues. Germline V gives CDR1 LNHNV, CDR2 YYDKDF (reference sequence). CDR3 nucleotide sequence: TGTGCCACCAGCAGAGATGGACATGGGAGCTCTGGGGCCAACGTCCTGACTTTC. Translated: CATSRDGHGSSGANVLTF.

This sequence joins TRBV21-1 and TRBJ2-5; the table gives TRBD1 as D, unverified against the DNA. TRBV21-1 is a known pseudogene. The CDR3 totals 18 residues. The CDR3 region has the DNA TGTGCCAGCAGCACCCTAGGACAGCCGCGGAGACATCAAGAGACCCAGTACTTC. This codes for CASSTLGQPRRHQETQYF.

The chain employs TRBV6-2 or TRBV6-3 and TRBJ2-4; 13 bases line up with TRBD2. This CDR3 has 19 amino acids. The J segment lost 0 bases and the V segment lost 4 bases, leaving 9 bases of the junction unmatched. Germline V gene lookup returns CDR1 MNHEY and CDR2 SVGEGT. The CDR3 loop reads CASSSTSGRSFKAKNIQYF. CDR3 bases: TGTGCCAGCAGTTCGACTAGCGGGAGGTCATTCAAAGCCAAAAACATTCAGTACTTC.

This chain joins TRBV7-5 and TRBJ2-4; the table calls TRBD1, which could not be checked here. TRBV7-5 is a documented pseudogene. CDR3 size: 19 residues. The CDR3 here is CARSHRAHLTPRRGNIQYF. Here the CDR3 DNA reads TGTGCCAGAAGCCACAGGGCCCACTTGACCCCCCGGCGCGGAAACATTCAGTACTTC.

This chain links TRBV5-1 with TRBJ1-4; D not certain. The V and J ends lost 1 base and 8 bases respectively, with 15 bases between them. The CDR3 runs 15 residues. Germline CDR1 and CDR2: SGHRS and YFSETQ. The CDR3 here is CASSLNVMAREKLFF. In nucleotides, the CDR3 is TGCGCCAGCAGCTTGAACGTGATGGCGAGGGAAAAACTGTTTTTT.

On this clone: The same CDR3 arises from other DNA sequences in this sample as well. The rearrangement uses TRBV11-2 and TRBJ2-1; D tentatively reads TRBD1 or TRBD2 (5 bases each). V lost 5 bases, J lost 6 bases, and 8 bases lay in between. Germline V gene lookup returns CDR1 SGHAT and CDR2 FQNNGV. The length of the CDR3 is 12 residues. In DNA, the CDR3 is TGTGCCAGCAGCCTGGGGACCAATGAGCAGTTCTTC. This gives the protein CASSLGTNEQFF.

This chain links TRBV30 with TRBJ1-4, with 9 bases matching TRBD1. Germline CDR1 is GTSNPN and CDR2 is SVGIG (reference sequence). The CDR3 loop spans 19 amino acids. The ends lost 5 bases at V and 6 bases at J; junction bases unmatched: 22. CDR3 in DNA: TGTGCCTGGGGAAACAGGGACAGGGTCAACATGGTTCTGGATGAAAAACTGTTTTTT. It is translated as CAWGNRDRVNMVLDEKLFF.

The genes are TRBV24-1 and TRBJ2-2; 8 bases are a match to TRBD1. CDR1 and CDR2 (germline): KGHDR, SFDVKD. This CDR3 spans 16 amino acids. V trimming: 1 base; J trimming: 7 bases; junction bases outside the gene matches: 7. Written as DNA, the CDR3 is TGTGCCACCAGTGATTTCATGGACAGGGATGGCGGGGAGCTGTTTTTT. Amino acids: CATSDFMDRDGGELFF.

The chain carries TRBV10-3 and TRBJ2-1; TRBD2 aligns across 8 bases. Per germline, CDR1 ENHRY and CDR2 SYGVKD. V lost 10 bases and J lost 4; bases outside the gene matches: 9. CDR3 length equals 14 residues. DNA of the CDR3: TGTGCCACCGGGGGGGGTAATGGATACAATGAGCAGTTCTTC. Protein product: CATGGGNGYNEQFF.